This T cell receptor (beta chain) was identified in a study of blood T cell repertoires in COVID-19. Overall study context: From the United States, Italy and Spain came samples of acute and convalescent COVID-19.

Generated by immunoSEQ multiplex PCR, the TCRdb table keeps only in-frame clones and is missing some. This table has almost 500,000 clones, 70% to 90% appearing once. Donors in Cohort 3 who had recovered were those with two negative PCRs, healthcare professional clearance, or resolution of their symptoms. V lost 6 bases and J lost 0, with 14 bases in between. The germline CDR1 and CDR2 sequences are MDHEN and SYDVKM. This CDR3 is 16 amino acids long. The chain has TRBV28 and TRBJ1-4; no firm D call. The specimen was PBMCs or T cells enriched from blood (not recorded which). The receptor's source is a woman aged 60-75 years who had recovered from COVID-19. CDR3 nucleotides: TGTGCCAGCAGCCCTAGTAGAATAGCAACTAATGAAAAACTGTTTTTT. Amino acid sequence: CASSPSRIATNEKLFF.